The 15 T cell receptor beta chains listed next were all sequenced from one sample in a study of Graves' ophthalmopathy and Graves' hyperthyroidism. The authors amplified TCR beta CDR3 regions from RNA transcripts. First-round RT-PCR with HTBI primers preceded a second-round multiplex PCR. MiXCR, run by TCRdb on the multiplex PCR reads, gives a single entry per CDR3 protein. The sample consists of hundreds of thousands of distinct CDR3 sequences, 35% to 45% of them appearing once. The sample consisted of peripheral blood. The receptors were sampled from an adult man with Graves' ophthalmopathy.

This clonotype appeared once. The J gene is TRBJ2-2, the V gene TRBV24-1, with D possibly matching TRBD1 (6 bases). The V end lost 9 bases, the J end lost 3 bases, and 13 bases lay between the germline ends. This CDR3 spans 14 amino acids. Germline V gene sequence: CDR1 KGHDR, CDR2 SFDVKD. The CDR3 region is CATPRDTYTGELFF. Here the CDR3 DNA reads TGTGCCACCCCTCGGGACACCTACACCGGGGAGCTGTTTTTT.

This clonotype was seen more than once but under ten times. The chain carries TRBV20-1 and TRBJ2-7, with 12 bases that match TRBD2. Unmatched junction bases numbered 5, after V lost 6 bases and J lost 2 bases. The germline gives CDR1 DFQATT, CDR2 SNEGSKA (reference sequence). The CDR3 has 14 residues. The CDR3 is CSAARLAGAYEQYF. For the CDR3, the DNA is TGCAGTGCCGCCCGACTAGCGGGAGCCTACGAGCAGTACTTC.

In this sample, this clonotype turned up many times. Its ends do not fully match the called genes, so a read error is possible. J is TRBJ1-5 and V is TRBV10-3, with TRBD1 identical over 7 bases. The CDR3 covers 17 residues. CDR1 is ENHRY and CDR2 is SYGVKD in the germline V gene. This CDR3 reads CAISESSGRGRDQSQHF. DNA of the CDR3: TGTGCCATCAGTGAGTCTTCTGGGAGGGGGCGCGATCAGTCCCAGCATTTT.

This clonotype showed up just a few times. V usage is TRBV5-6 and J usage is TRBJ2-7; possible D gene TRBD2, 5 bases. Trimming left V 4 bases short and J 2 bases short, with 13 bases between. This CDR3 spans 14 amino acids. Looked up from germline, CDR1 is SGHDT and CDR2 is YYEEEE. The CDR3 is CASSPGSGAYEQYF. The CDR3 bases are TGTGCCAGCAGCCCGGGAAGTGGGGCCTACGAGCAGTACTTC.

Notes on this clonotype: At one end, the junction sequence differs from germline, possibly due to a read error. The V call is TRBV29-1, the J call TRBJ2-6; tentative D call: TRBD1 (5 bases). This CDR3 is built from 12 residues. Germline V gene data show CDR1 as SQVTM and CDR2 as ANQGSEA. In nucleotides, the CDR3 is TGCAGCGTTGACGTCCAGGGTGGCACTGAAGCTTTC. Encoded protein: CSVDVQGGTEAF.

Comments on this clonotype: This may be a read error: a much more frequent sequence differs by one nucleotide. The rearrangement joins TRBV5-1 to TRBJ1-2; D might be TRBD1 (5 bases). The germline V gene has CDR1 SGHRS and CDR2 YFSETQ. Trimming stripped 4 bases from V and 5 bases from J, with 18 bases between. The CDR3 is 15 amino acids. The chain's CDR3 is CASSKRGTVGYGYTF. The DNA for the CDR3 is TGCGCCAGCAGCAAGCGGGGGACGGTTGGTTATGGCTACACCTTC.

With respect to this clonotype: A much larger clone differs from this one at a single base, so this may be a read error. This chain links TRBV10-3 with TRBJ2-7, with TRBD2 matching over 8 bases. The CDR3 is 15 residues long. The V gene end was trimmed by 6 bases and the J gene end by 5 bases; junction bases not matched to a gene: 12. The germline CDR1 and CDR2 sequences are ENHRY and SYGVKD. CDR3 DNA sequence: TGTGCCATCAGCGTAGGTCTAGCGGGCGCTCACGAGCAGTACTTC. This encodes CAISVGLAGAHEQYF.

Ten or more counts support this clonotype. V and J are TRBV7-9 and TRBJ2-7; D might be TRBD1 or TRBD2, each matching 5 bases. The germline CDR1 and CDR2 sequences are SEHNR and FQNEAQ (reference sequence). CDR3 length equals 13 residues. Trimming stripped 10 bases from V and 3 bases from J, with 16 bases between. The CDR3 sequence: CATAGAGSYEQYF. For the CDR3, the DNA is TGTGCCACCGCCGGGGCAGGGAGCTACGAGCAGTACTTC.

This clonotype was seen ten or more times. V gene TRBV14 combines with J gene TRBJ2-7, with D possibly called TRBD1 or TRBD2 (5 bases each). CDR1 and CDR2 (germline): SGHDN, FVKESK. V gave up 1 base and J gave up 6 bases, with 10 bases separating them. CDR3 size: 13 residues. The CDR3 DNA sequence: TGTGCCAGCAGCCAAGCGTCAGGGAGCGAGCAGTACTTC. This sequence encodes CASSQASGSEQYF. Variable domain in full (rest from reference TRBV14 and TRBJ2-7): EAGVTQFPSHSVIEKGQTVTLRCDPISGHDNLYWYRRVMGKEIKFLLHFVKESKQDESGMPNNRFLAERTGGTYSTLKVQPAELEDSGVYFCASSQASGSEQYFGPGTRLTVT.

This clonotype was recorded a few times. The chain recombines TRBV20-1 with TRBJ1-1, with D tentatively TRBD1 (5 bases). Germline V gives CDR1 DFQATT, CDR2 SNEGSKA (reference sequence). Trimming took 3 bases from V and 4 from J, leaving 15 bases between them. The CDR3 is 14 residues long. The chain's CDR3 is CSASSGVGFTEAFF. The CDR3 bases are TGCAGTGCTAGTTCGGGGGTGGGGTTCACTGAAGCTTTCTTT.

This clonotype showed up just a few times. A junction end diverges from the germline sequence, so it may reflect a read error. The chain links TRBV10-3 to TRBJ1-2; D is possibly TRBD1 (5 bases). CDR1 is ENHRY, CDR2 SYGVKD, per germline. The CDR3 has 13 amino acids. For the CDR3, the DNA is TGTGCCAGCAGTTACCGGGACGGTCATGGCTACACCTTC. Amino acids: CASSYRDGHGYTF.

In its sample, this clonotype was seen once. One end of the junction fails to match germline, which may point to a read error. V and J are TRBV10-3 and TRBJ2-7; D unclear. Per the germline V gene, CDR1 is ENHRY and CDR2 is SYGVKD. The CDR3 consists of 15 residues. Here the CDR3 reads CAISYVSVPSSEQYF. CDR3 coding DNA: TGTGCCATCAGTTACGTGTCGGTACCCTCCTCCGAGCAGTACTTC.

The V and J genes are TRBV10-3 and TRBJ1-6; TRBD1 agrees at 9 bases. J gave up 8 bases and V 5 bases, and 4 bases lay outside the gene matches. Germline assignment: CDR1 ENHRY and CDR2 SYGVKD. The CDR3 runs to 14 residues. The CDR3 region is CAISKQGADSPLHF. In DNA form, the CDR3 reads TGTGCCATCAGTAAACAGGGGGCAGATTCACCCCTCCACTTT.

The chain employs TRBV29-1 and TRBJ1-1; possibly TRBD1 for D (6 bases). This CDR3 is 12 amino acids long. Trimming shortened V by 3 bases and J by 11 bases, and 16 bases separated the two germline ends. Germline lookup yields CDR1 SQVTM and CDR2 ANQGSEA. The DNA for the CDR3 is TGCAGCGTTGACAGGGGCGGGGTCGGGGCTTTCTTT. Its protein is CSVDRGGVGAFF.

This chain uses TRBV20-1 with TRBJ1-6, with D possibly TRBD1 on 5 matching bases. Germline V CDR1 and CDR2: DFQATT, SNEGSKA (reference sequence). The CDR3 is made up of 16 amino acids. Trimming took off 0 bases at V and 4 bases at J, with 13 bases between the two ends. CDR3 DNA sequence: TGCAGTGCTAGAGACAGGGCGGAAGGGTATAATTCACCCCTCCACTTT. Its protein is CSARDRAEGYNSPLHF.